This TCR beta chain was found in a study of Graves' ophthalmopathy and Graves' hyperthyroidism. Study-level findings and limits: A majority of expanded thyroid clonotypes exceeding 0.001 frequency were likewise present in blood.

Germline loops: CDR1 MNHNS, CDR2 SASEGT. V was trimmed by 6 bases and J by 4 bases, leaving 12 bases between them. The CDR3 covers 13 residues. Ten or more counts support this clonotype. Its antigen is currently unknown. The authors amplified TCR beta CDR3 regions, and they did so from RNA transcripts for repertoire sequencing. Investigators did first-round RT-PCR with HTBI primers, then second-round multiplex PCR. TCRdb re-analysed the multiplex PCR reads in MiXCR, keeping a single row per CDR3 protein. The sample holds a few hundred thousand distinct CDR3 sequences; 15% are singletons and the top ten take 5.5% to 7%. Hyperthyroidism qualified as stable when ophthalmopathy did not develop within 18 months of follow-up.

This receptor was obtained from a young woman with stable Graves' hyperthyroidism. The sequenced sample consisted of peripheral blood. The rearrangement links TRBV6-1 to TRBJ1-1; the D is unclear. The DNA of the CDR3 is TGTGCCAGCAGGATGGGTTCGGGCACTGAAGCTTTCTTT. The encoded protein is CASRMGSGTEAFF.